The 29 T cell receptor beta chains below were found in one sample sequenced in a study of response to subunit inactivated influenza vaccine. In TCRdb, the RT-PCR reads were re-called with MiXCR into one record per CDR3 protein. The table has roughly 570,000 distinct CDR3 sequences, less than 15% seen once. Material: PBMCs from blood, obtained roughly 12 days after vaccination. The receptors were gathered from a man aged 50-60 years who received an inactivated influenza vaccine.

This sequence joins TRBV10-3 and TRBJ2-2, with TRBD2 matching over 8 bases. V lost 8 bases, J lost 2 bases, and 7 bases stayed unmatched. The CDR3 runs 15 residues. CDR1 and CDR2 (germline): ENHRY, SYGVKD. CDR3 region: CAIGGAGDNTGELFF. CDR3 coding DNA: TGTGCCATCGGAGGAGCGGGAGACAACACCGGGGAGCTGTTTTTT.

CDR3 in amino acids: CASSSRGPREQFF. CDR3 bases: TGTGCCAGCAGCTCGCGGGGGCCACGGGAGCAGTTCTTC. J is TRBJ2-1 and V is TRBV7-8, with D possibly matching TRBD2 (7 bases). From germline, CDR1 is SGHVS and CDR2 FQNEAQ. The V end was cut by 4 bases, the J end by 10 bases, with 14 bases between. This CDR3 region has 13 residues.

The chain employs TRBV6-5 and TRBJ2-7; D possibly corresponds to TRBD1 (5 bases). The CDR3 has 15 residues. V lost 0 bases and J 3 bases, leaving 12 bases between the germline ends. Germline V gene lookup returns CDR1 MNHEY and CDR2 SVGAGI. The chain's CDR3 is CASSYSSREGYEQYF. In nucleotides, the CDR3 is TGTGCCAGCAGTTACTCCTCCAGGGAAGGCTACGAGCAGTACTTC.

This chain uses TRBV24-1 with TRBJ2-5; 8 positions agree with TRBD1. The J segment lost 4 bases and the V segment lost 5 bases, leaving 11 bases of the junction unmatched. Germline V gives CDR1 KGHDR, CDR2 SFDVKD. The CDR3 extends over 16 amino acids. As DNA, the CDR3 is TGTGCCACCAGTGGCACCCGGACAGGGATTGGAGAGACCCAGTACTTC. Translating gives CATSGTRTGIGETQYF.

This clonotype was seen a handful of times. In nucleotides, the CDR3 is TGCGCCAGCAGCCAGGGTCCAGGGAGTAACTATGGCTACACCTTC. As protein: CASSQGPGSNYGYTF. The chain combines TRBV4-1 with TRBJ1-2; D is possibly TRBD1 (5 bases). Trimming left V 3 bases short and J 1 base short, with 12 bases between. The length of the CDR3 is 15 residues. Germline CDR1 reads MGHRA; CDR2 reads YSYEKL.

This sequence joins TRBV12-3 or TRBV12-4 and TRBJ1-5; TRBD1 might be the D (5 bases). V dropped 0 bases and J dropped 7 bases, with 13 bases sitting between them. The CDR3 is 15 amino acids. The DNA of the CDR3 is TGTGCCAGCAGTTTAGCGCAGGGCTTGTGGCAGCCCCAGCATTTT. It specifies CASSLAQGLWQPQHF.

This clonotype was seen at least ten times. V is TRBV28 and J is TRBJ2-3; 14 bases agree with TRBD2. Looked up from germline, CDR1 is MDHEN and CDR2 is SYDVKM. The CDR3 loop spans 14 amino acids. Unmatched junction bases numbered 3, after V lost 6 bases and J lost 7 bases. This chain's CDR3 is CASSRTSGRNTQYF. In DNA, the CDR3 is TGTGCCAGCAGCCGGACTAGCGGGAGGAATACGCAGTATTTT. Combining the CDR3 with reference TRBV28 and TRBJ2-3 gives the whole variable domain DVKVTQSSRYLVKRTGEKVFLECVQDMDHENMFWYRQDPGLGLRLIYFSYDVKMKEKGDIPEGYSVSREKKERFSLILESASTNQTSMYLCASSRTSGRNTQYFGPGTRLTVL.

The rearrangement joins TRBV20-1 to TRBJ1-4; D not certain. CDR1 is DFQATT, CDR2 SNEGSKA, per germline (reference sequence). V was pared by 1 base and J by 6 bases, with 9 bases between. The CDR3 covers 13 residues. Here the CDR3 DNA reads TGCAGTGCTAGAGGCCCCGAAGATGAAAAACTGTTTTTT. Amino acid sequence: CSARGPEDEKLFF.

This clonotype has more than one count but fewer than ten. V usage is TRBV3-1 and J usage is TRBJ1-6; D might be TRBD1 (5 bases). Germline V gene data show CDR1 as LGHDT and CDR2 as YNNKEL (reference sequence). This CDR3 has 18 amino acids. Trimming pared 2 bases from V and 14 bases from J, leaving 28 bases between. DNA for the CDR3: TGTGCCAGCAGCCAATGGTCCGTGGTCCGGGACGAAAATTCGGCCCTCCACTTT. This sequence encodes CASSQWSVVRDENSALHF.

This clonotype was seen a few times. CDR3 protein: CASSRTDTSTDTQYF. The CDR3 nucleotides read TGTGCCAGCAGCCGGACTGATACTAGCACAGATACGCAGTATTTT. The chain employs TRBV2 and TRBJ2-3; maybe TRBD2 (5 bases). CDR3 size: 15 residues. Trimming shortened V by 6 bases and J by 0 bases, and 13 bases separated the two germline ends. Germline V CDR1 and CDR2: SNHLY, FYNNEI.

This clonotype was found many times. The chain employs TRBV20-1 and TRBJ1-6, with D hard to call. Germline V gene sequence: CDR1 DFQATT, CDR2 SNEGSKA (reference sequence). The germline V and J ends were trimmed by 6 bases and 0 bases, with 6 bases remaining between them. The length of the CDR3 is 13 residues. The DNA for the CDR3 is TGCAGTGCCCGGTCCTCCTATAATTCACCCCTCCACTTT. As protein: CSARSSYNSPLHF.

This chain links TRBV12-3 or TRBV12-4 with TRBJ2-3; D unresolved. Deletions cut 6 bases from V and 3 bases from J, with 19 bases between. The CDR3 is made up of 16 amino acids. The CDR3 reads CASSPAISWGTDTQYF. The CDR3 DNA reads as TGTGCCAGCAGCCCTGCCATTTCCTGGGGAACAGATACGCAGTATTTT.

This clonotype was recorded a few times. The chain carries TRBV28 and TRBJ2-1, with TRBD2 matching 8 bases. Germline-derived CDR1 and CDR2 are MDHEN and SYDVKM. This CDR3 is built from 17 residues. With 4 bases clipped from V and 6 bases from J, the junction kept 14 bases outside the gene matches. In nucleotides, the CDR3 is TGTGCCAGCAGTTCCTTCACCCTGACCGGGACTAGCAATGAGCAGTTCTTC. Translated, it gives CASSSFTLTGTSNEQFF.

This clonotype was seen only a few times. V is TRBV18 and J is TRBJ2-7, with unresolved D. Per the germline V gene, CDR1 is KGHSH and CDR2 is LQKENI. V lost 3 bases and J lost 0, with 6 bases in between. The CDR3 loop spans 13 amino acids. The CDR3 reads CASSPGISYEQYF. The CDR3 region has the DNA TGTGCCAGCTCACCGGGTATCTCCTACGAGCAGTACTTC.

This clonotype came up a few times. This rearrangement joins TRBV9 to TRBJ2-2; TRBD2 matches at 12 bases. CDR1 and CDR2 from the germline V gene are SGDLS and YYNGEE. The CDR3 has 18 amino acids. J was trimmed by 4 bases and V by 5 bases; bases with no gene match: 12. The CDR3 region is CASSENLMTSGSTGELFF. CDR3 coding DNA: TGTGCCAGCAGTGAAAATTTAATGACTAGCGGGAGCACCGGGGAGCTGTTTTTT. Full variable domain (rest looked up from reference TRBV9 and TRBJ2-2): DSGVTQTPKHLITATGQRVTLRCSPRSGDLSVYWYQQSLDQGLQFLIQYYNGEERAKGNILERFSAQQFPDLHSELNLSSLELGDSALYFCASSENLMTSGSTGELFFGEGSRLTVL.

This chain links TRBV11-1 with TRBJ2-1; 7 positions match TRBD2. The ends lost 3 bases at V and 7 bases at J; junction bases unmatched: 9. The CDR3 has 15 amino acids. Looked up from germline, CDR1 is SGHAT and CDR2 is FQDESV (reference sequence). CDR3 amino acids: CASSFGREEWNEQFF. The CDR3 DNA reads TGTGCCAGCAGCTTTGGTCGGGAGGAATGGAATGAGCAGTTCTTC.

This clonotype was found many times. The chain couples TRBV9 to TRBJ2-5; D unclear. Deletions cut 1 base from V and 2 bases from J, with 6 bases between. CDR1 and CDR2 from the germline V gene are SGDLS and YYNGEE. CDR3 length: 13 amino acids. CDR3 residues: CASSVSGQETQYF. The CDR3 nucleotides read TGTGCCAGCAGCGTATCGGGTCAAGAGACCCAGTACTTC. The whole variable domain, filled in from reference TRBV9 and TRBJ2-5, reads DSGVTQTPKHLITATGQRVTLRCSPRSGDLSVYWYQQSLDQGLQFLIQYYNGEERAKGNILERFSAQQFPDLHSELNLSSLELGDSALYFCASSVSGQETQYFGPGTRLLVL.

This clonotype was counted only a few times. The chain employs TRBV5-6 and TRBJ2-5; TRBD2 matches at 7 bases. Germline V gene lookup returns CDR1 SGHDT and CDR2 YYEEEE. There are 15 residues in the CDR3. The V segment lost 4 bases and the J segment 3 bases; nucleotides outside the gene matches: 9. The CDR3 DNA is TGTGCCAGCAGCCCATCCCCGGGGGGAGAAGAGACCCAGTACTTC. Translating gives CASSPSPGGEETQYF.

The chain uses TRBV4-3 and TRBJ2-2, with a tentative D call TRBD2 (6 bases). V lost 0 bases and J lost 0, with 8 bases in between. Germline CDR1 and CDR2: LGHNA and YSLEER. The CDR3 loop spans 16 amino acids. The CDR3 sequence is CASSQDLAPNTGELFF. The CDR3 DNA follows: TGCGCCAGCAGCCAAGATCTAGCGCCGAACACCGGGGAGCTGTTTTTT.

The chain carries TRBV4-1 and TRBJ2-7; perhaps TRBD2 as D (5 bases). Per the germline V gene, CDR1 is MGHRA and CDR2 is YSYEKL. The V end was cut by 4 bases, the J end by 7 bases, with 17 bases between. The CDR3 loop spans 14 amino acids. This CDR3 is CASSLLQGSGEQYF. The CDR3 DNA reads TGCGCCAGCAGCCTCCTACAAGGGAGTGGGGAGCAGTACTTC.

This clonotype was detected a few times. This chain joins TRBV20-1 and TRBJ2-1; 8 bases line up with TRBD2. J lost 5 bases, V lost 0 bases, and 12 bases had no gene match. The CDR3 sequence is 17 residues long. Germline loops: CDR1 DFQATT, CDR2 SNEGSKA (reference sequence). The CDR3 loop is CSARDLAGTRFNNEQFF. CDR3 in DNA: TGCAGTGCTAGAGATCTCGCGGGGACTAGGTTCAACAATGAGCAGTTCTTC.

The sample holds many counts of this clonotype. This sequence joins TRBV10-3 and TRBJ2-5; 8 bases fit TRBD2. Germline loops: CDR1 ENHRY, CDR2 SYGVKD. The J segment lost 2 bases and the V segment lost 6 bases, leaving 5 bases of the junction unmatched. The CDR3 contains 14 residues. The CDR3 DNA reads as TGTGCCATCAGCAATAGCGGGGCGCAAGAGACCCAGTACTTC. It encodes CAISNSGAQETQYF.

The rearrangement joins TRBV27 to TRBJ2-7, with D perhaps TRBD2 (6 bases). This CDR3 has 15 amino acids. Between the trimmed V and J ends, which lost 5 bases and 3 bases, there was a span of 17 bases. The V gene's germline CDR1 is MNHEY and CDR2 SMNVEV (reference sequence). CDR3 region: CASSRPGLGGYEQYF. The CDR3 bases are TGTGCCAGCAGTCGTCCGGGACTGGGGGGCTACGAGCAGTACTTC.

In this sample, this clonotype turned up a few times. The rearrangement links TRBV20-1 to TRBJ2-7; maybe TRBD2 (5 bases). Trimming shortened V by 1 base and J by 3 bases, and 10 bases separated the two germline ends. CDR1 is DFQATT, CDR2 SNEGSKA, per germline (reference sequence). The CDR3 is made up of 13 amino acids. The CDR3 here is CSARVLADYEQYF. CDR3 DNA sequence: TGCAGTGCTAGAGTTCTAGCTGACTACGAGCAGTACTTC.

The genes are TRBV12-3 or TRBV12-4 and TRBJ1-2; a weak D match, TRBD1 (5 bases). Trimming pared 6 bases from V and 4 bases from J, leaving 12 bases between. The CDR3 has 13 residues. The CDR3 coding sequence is TGTGCCAGCAGAAGGTCGGGGCCCTATGGCTACACCTTC. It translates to CASRRSGPYGYTF.

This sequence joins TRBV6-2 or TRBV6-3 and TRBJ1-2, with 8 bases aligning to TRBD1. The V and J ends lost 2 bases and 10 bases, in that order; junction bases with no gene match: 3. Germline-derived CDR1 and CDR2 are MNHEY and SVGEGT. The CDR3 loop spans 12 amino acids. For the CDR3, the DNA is TGTGCCAGCAGTTACGGGGACAGGTTCTACACCTTC. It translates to CASSYGDRFYTF.

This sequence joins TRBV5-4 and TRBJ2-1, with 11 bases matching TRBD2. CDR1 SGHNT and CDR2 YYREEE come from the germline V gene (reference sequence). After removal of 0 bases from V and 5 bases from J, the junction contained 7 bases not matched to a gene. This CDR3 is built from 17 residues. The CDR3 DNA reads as TGTGCCAGCAGCTTGGGGGCCGGGACTAGCGGACACAATGAGCAGTTCTTC. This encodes CASSLGAGTSGHNEQFF.

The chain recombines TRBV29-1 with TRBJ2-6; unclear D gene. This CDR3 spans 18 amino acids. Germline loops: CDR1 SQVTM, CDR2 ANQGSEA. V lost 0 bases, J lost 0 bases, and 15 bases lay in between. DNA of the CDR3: TGCAGCGTTGAAGATGCGAAAGGTGCTTTCTCTGGGGCCAACGTCCTGACTTTC. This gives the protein CSVEDAKGAFSGANVLTF.

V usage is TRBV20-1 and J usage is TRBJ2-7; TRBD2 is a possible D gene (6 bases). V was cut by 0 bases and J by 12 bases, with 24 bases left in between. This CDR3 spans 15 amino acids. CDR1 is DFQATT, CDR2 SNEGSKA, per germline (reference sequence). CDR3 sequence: CSARDVGTDSTRGYF. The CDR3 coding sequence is TGCAGTGCTAGAGATGTGGGGACTGACTCTACGAGAGGGTACTTC.